Included here is one T cell receptor (beta chain) sequence, with context. This record belongs to a study of identifying expanded T cells in peripheral blood. The data were produced by immunoSEQ multiplex PCR, yet TCRdb's version contains in-frame clones alone and is incomplete. The table lists 100,000 to 150,000 clones, approximately 86% of them singletons. The length of the CDR3 is 14 residues. After removal of 3 bases from V and 7 bases from J, the junction contained 10 bases not matched to a gene. Germline-derived CDR1 and CDR2 are SGHNT and YYREEE (reference sequence). This chain joins TRBV5-4 and TRBJ2-7, with 7 bases identical to TRBD1. The TCR comes from a person aged 18 to 70 in good health. The sample comprised blood. CDR3 in amino acids: CASSSYRDREEQYF. In DNA, the CDR3 is TGTGCCAGCAGCTCCTACAGGGACAGAGAGGAGCAGTACTTC. Variable domain in full (rest from reference TRBV5-4 and TRBJ2-7): ETGVTQSPTHLIKTRGQQVTLRCSSQSGHNTVSWYQQALGQGPQFIFQYYREEENGRGNFPPRFSGLQFPNYSSELNVNALELDDSALYLCASSSYRDREEQYFGPGTRLTVT.